The 20 T cell receptor beta chains in this list originate from one sample, sequenced in a study of cytomegalovirus exposure and HLA in healthy donors. The PCR employed 60 Vbeta primers together with 13 Jbeta primers. Using immunoSEQ multiplex PCR, the repertoire was profiled, and TCRdb retains in-frame clones only, with some absent. The sample has 80,000 to 130,000 clones; 76% are singletons. Material: PBMCs. These receptors were collected from a woman aged 45-60 years in good health and CMV-seropositive.

This clone was seen a single time. The chain combines TRBV14 with TRBJ1-1; maybe TRBD1 (6 bases). The V and J ends lost 4 bases and 8 bases respectively, with 14 bases between them. This CDR3 is built from 13 residues. Germline lookup yields CDR1 SGHDN and CDR2 FVKESK. CDR3: CASSLSRGGEAFF. CDR3 bases: TGTGCCAGCAGCCTATCGCGAGGGGGAGAAGCTTTCTTT.

The gene calls are TRBV21-1 and TRBJ2-5; TRBD1 is the table's D call and was not checked against the DNA. TRBV21-1 is given as a pseudogene. The CDR3 loop spans 15 amino acids. The CDR3 sequence is CASSLSQGAKGTQYF. DNA of the CDR3: TGTGCCAGCAGCCTAAGCCAGGGGGCAAAGGGGACCCAGTACTTC.

The chain employs TRBV7-9 and TRBJ1-1; weak D call: TRBD1 (6 bases). Trimming removed 1 base from V and 7 bases from J, with 16 bases in between. This CDR3 region has 15 residues. CDR1 SEHNR and CDR2 FQNEAQ come from the germline V gene (reference sequence). CDR3 amino acids: CASSLGFRGKGEAFF. The DNA of the CDR3 is TGTGCCAGCAGCTTAGGTTTTAGGGGGAAGGGTGAAGCTTTCTTT.

This chain links TRBV27 with TRBJ1-2; TRBD1 aligns across 8 bases. Germline trimming cut 5 bases from V and 7 bases from J; bases unmatched to any gene: 12. The CDR3 extends over 15 amino acids. The V gene's germline CDR1 is MNHEY and CDR2 SMNVEV (reference sequence). CDR3 amino acids: CASSLTPGGGGGYTF. The DNA for the CDR3 is TGTGCCAGCAGTCTGACCCCAGGGGGCGGAGGTGGCTACACCTTC.

With respect to this clone: This could be a read error, since a much larger clone is one nucleotide away. V and J are TRBV4-1 and TRBJ2-2; 9 bases are a match to TRBD2. CDR1 and CDR2 from the germline V gene are MGHRA and YSYEKL. This CDR3 comprises 17 residues. Trimming at V came to 0 bases and at J to 4 bases, leaving 6 bases not matched to a gene. The CDR3 reads CASSQDGGGAGTGELFF. The CDR3 DNA follows: TGCGCCAGCAGCCAAGATGGCGGGGGGGCAGGCACCGGGGAGCTGTTTTTT.

The gene calls are TRBV7-9 and TRBJ2-7, with D hard to call. The CDR3 length is 14 residues. Trimming stripped 5 bases from V and 0 bases from J, with 11 bases between. Germline V gives CDR1 SEHNR, CDR2 FQNEAQ (reference sequence). The CDR3 region has the DNA TGTGCCAGCAGCCCGTCCTTGAGCTCCTACGAGCAGTACTTC. Translating it yields CASSPSLSSYEQYF. Variable domain in full (rest from reference TRBV7-9 and TRBJ2-7): DTGVSQNPRHKITKRGQNVTFRCDPISEHNRLYWYRQTLGQGPEFLTYFQNEAQLEKSRLLSDRFSAERPKGSFSTLEIQRTEQGDSAMYLCASSPSLSSYEQYFGPGTRLTVT.

CDR3: CASSPPWGLEAFF. The CDR3 nucleotides read TGTGCCAGCTCACCACCTTGGGGGCTTGAAGCTTTCTTT. The gene calls are TRBV18 and TRBJ1-1; perhaps TRBD1 as D (6 bases). The germline V gene encodes CDR1 KGHSH and CDR2 LQKENI. The ends were cut back, 0 bases at V and 7 bases at J, with 9 bases in the middle. The CDR3 totals 13 residues.

For this clone: At one boundary the junction diverges from the germline segment, which might be a read error. The chain recombines TRBV7-9 with TRBJ2-7; 7 bases match TRBD1. CDR1 and CDR2 from the germline V gene are SEHNR and FQNEAQ (reference sequence). This CDR3 contains 17 residues. In DNA, the CDR3 is TGTGTCAGCAGCTTGCCACGGACAGGCCGGAGCTCCTACGAGCAGTACTTC. It specifies CVSSLPRTGRSSYEQYF.

The chain links TRBV18 to TRBJ2-7; 8 bases are shared with TRBD1. Trimming cost V 1 base and J 2 bases; bases outside gene matches: 4. The CDR3 spans 15 residues. Germline loops: CDR1 KGHSH, CDR2 LQKENI. CDR3 DNA sequence: TGTGCCAGCTCACCACGTTTGGACAGGGCCTACGAGCAGTACTTC. It yields the protein CASSPRLDRAYEQYF.

This chain links TRBV5-1 with TRBJ2-3; a possible D gene is TRBD2 (6 bases). CDR1 and CDR2 from the germline V gene are SGHRS and YFSETQ. V was clipped by 0 bases and J by 6 bases, with 11 bases between them. The CDR3 has 14 residues. As DNA, the CDR3 is TGCGCCAGCAGCTTGGCGGGGGAGGATGATACGCAGTATTTT. It specifies CASSLAGEDDTQYF. Supplemented by reference TRBV5-1 and TRBJ2-3, the full variable domain reads KAGVTQTPRYLIKTRGQQVTLSCSPISGHRSVSWYQQTPGQGLQFLFEYFSETQRNKGNFPGRFSGRQFSNSRSEMNVSTLELGDSALYLCASSLAGEDDTQYFGPGTRLTVL.

The chain recombines TRBV2 with TRBJ2-7, with 8 bases identical to TRBD2. V lost 6 bases, J lost 0 bases, and 4 bases stayed unmatched. The CDR3 is made up of 14 amino acids. Germline V gene sequence: CDR1 SNHLY, CDR2 FYNNEI. The CDR3 region is CASRLADYSYEQYF. In DNA form, the CDR3 reads TGTGCCAGCAGACTAGCGGATTACTCCTACGAGCAGTACTTC.

This chain links TRBV7-6 with TRBJ2-5; 7 bases agree with TRBD1. Germline V gene data show CDR1 as SGHVS and CDR2 as FNYEAQ. V was clipped by 5 bases and J by 11 bases; unmatched bases: 11. The CDR3 extends over 13 amino acids. For the CDR3, the DNA is TGTGCCAGCAGCCCTGGACAGGTTTGGGAGCAGTACTTC. Translation gives CASSPGQVWEQYF.

J is TRBJ1-1 and V is TRBV19; perhaps TRBD1 as D (5 bases). This CDR3 is 13 amino acids long. The V gene lost 5 bases and the J gene lost 2 bases, with 9 bases spanning the gap. Germline loops: CDR1 LNHDA, CDR2 SQIVND (reference sequence). The CDR3 loop reads CASSDSRNTEAFF. The CDR3 DNA reads as TGTGCCAGTAGTGACAGTCGAAACACTGAAGCTTTCTTT.

The chain links TRBV6-4 to TRBJ1-2, with 12 bases that match TRBD1. With V trimmed by 3 bases and J by 8 bases, 10 bases remained unmatched. The length of the CDR3 is 16 residues. CDR1 MRHNA and CDR2 SNTAGT come from the germline V gene. In DNA form, the CDR3 reads TGTGCCAGCAGTGAAACCGGGACAGGGGGCTTGAAGGGCTACACCTTC. Translation: CASSETGTGGLKGYTF.

This chain links TRBV16 with TRBJ1-2; D gene unclear. CDR3 length: 13 amino acids. The germline CDR1 and CDR2 sequences are KGHSY and FQNENV. The V end lost 4 bases, the J end lost 6 bases, and 12 bases lay between the germline ends. The CDR3: CASSPSQRDGYTF. The CDR3 DNA reads TGTGCCAGCAGCCCCAGTCAGCGTGATGGCTACACCTTC.

This chain links TRBV19 with TRBJ1-5; TRBD1 matches at 7 bases. J gave up 9 bases and V 5 bases, and 7 bases lay outside the gene matches. CDR1 is LNHDA, CDR2 SQIVND, per germline (reference sequence). The CDR3 has 13 amino acids. The CDR3 reads CASSGTALGPQHF. As DNA, the CDR3 is TGTGCCAGTAGTGGGACAGCACTTGGGCCCCAGCATTTT.

The V and J genes are TRBV27 and TRBJ1-2; 9 bases are shared with TRBD1. Germline CDR1 reads MNHEY; CDR2 reads SMNVEV (reference sequence). J was trimmed by 6 bases and V by 5 bases; bases with no gene match: 10. This CDR3 is built from 15 residues. CDR3 nucleotides: TGTGCCAGCAGTCCTTCTCTTACAGGGGGCGATGGCTACACCTTC. Translated: CASSPSLTGGDGYTF.

V gene TRBV7-9 combines with J gene TRBJ2-7; TRBD2 matches at 7 bases. J gave up 5 bases and V 1 base, and 2 bases lay outside the gene matches. CDR1 SEHNR and CDR2 FQNEAQ come from the germline V gene (reference sequence). CDR3 length equals 13 residues. CDR3 DNA: TGTGCCAGCAGCTTAGTTGGGGGGGACGAGCAGTACTTC. This gives the protein CASSLVGGDEQYF.

This clone was counted once. The chain has TRBV7-9 and TRBJ2-7, with 9 bases aligning to TRBD1. The CDR3 has 14 residues. Germline V gives CDR1 SEHNR, CDR2 FQNEAQ (reference sequence). V trimming: 5 bases; J trimming: 4 bases; junction bases outside the gene matches: 6. The CDR3 sequence is CASSAGTGSYEQYF. In DNA, the CDR3 is TGTGCCAGCAGCGCCGGGACAGGGTCGTACGAGCAGTACTTC.

This chain joins TRBV7-3 and TRBJ2-1; 10 nucleotides align to TRBD2. The CDR3 contains 16 residues. Germline loops: CDR1 SGHTA, CDR2 FQGTGA. The V gene end was trimmed by 5 bases and the J gene end by 2 bases; junction bases not matched to a gene: 6. The CDR3 nucleotides read TGTGCCAGCAGCCAAGGACTAGCGGTCGCCTACAATGAGCAGTTCTTC. It encodes CASSQGLAVAYNEQFF.